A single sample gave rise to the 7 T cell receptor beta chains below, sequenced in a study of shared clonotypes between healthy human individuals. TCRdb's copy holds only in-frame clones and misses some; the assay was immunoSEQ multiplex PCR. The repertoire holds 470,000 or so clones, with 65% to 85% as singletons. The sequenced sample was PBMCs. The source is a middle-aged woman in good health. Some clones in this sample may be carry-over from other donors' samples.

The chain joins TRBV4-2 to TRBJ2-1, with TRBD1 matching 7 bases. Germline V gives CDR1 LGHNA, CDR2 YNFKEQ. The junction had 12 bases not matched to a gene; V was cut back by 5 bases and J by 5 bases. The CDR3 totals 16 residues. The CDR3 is CASSYRTDRENNEQFF. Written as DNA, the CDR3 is TGTGCCAGCAGCTACCGGACCGACAGGGAGAACAATGAGCAGTTCTTC.

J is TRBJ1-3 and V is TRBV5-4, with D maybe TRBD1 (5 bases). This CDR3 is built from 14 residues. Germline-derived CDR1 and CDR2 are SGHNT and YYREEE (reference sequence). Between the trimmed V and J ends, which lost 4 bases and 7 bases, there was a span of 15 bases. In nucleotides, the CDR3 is TGTGCCAGCAGCCTGGACATTTATAGTAACACCATATATTTT. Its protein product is CASSLDIYSNTIYF. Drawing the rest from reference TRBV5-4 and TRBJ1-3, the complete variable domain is ETGVTQSPTHLIKTRGQQVTLRCSSQSGHNTVSWYQQALGQGPQFIFQYYREEENGRGNFPPRFSGLQFPNYSSELNVNALELDDSALYLCASSLDIYSNTIYFGEGSWLTVV.

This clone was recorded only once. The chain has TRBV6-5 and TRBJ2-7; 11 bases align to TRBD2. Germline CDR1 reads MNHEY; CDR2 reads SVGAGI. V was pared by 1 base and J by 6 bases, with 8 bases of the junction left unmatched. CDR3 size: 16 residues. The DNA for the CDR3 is TGTGCCAGCAGTTACTTCCTAGCGGGAGGTAATTCCGAGCAGTACTTC. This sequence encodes CASSYFLAGGNSEQYF.

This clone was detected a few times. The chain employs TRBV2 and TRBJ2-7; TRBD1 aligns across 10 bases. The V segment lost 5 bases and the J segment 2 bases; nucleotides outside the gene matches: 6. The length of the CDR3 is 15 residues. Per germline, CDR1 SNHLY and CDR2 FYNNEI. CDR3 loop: CASSRDRGPTYEQYF. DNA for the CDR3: TGTGCCAGCAGTCGGGACAGGGGACCCACCTACGAGCAGTACTTC.

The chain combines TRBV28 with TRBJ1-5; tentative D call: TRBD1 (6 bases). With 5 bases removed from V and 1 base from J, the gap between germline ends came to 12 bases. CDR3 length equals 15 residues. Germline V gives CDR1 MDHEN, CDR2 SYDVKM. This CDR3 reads CASSLQGSSNQPQHF. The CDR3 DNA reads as TGTGCCAGCAGTCTACAGGGTAGCAGCAATCAGCCCCAGCATTTT.

CDR3 nucleotide sequence: TGTGCCAGCAGTGAACTAGCGTCGAACACCGGGGAGCTGTTTTTT. Translated: CASSELASNTGELFF. The chain combines TRBV2 with TRBJ2-2; D is perhaps TRBD2 (6 bases). The V gene's germline CDR1 is SNHLY and CDR2 FYNNEI. The germline V and J ends were trimmed by 2 bases and 0 bases, with 7 bases remaining between them. This CDR3 is built from 15 residues.

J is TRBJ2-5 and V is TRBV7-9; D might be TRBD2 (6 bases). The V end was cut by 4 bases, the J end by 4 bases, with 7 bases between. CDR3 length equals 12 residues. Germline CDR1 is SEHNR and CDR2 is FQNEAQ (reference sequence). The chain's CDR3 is CASSWEAETQYF. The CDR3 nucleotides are TGTGCCAGCAGCTGGGAGGCAGAGACCCAGTACTTC.